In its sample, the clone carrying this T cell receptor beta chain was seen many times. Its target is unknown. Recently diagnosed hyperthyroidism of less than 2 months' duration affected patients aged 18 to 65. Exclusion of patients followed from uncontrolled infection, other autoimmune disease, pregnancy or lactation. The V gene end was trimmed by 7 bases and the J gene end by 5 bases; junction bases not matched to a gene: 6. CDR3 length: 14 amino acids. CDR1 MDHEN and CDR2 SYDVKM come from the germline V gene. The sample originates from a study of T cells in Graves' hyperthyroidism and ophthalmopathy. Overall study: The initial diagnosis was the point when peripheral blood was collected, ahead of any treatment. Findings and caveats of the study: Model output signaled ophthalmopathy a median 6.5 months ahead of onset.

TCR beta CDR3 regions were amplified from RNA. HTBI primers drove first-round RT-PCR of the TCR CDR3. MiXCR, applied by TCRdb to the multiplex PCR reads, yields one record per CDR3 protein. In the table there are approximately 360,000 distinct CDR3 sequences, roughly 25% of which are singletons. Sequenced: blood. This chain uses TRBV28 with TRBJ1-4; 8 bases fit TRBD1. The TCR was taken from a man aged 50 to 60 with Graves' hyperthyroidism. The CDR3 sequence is CASTTTGGNEKLFF. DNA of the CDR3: TGTGCCAGCACCACAACAGGGGGAAATGAAAAACTGTTTTTT.